The clone carrying this TCR beta chain was seen a few times. This entry belongs to a study of identical twins. The CDR3 is made up of 16 amino acids. The trim removed 1 base at V and 6 bases at J, leaving 7 bases unmatched. Germline V lookup: CDR1 SGHKS, CDR2 YYEKEE (reference sequence). One entry per CDR3 protein results from TCRdb running MiXCR on the 5' RACE reads. This sample yields more than 400,000 distinct CDR3 sequences, of which over 12% are seen a single time; roughly 0.4% belongs to the top ten. This sample also belongs to another study, concerning yellow fever vaccine responses in identical twins.

V and J are TRBV5-5 and TRBJ2-3; TRBD2 matches 11 bases. The sequence was collected from a woman aged 18-29 years in good health. The sequencing sample was made of CD4+ T cells sorted from blood. This CDR3 is CASSLFLAGGADTQYF. The CDR3 DNA is TGTGCCAGCAGCTTGTTCCTAGCGGGAGGTGCGGATACGCAGTATTTT.